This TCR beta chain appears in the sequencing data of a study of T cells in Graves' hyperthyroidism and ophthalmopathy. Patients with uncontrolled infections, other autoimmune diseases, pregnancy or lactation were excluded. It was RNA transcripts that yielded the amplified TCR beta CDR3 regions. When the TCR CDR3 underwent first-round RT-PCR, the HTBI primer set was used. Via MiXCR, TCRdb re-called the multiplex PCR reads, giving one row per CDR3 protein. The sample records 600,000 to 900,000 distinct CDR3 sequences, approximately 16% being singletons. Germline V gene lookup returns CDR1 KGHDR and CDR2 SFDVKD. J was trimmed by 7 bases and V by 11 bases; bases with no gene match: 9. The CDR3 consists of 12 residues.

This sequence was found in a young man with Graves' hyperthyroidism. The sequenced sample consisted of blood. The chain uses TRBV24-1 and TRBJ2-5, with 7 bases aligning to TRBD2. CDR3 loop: CAILVPGGTQYF. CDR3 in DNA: TGTGCCATCCTCGTCCCGGGGGGGACCCAGTACTTC.